Below, one T cell receptor (beta chain) is given with its context. Its antigen is currently unknown. V dropped 1 base and J dropped 0 bases, with 10 bases sitting between them. The CDR3 runs 15 residues. CDR1 is GTSNPN, CDR2 SVGIG, per germline (reference sequence). This sample is drawn from a study of T cell responses to AZD1222 COVID-19 vaccine. Study-level information: Analyses pooled second doses at about 4 or about 12 weeks. The study's findings and limits: Reportedly, nearly half of unique spike TCRs recognized epitopes outside B.1.351/B.1.1.7 mutations. Vaccine-associated CD4 TCRs ranged over spike, dominating at 160-218 and 743-854. Spike-specific TCR breadth and depth rose after two AZD1222 doses.

TCRdb's table, derived via immunoSEQ multiplex PCR, lists solely in-frame clones and lacks some. The table shows 110,000 to 150,000 clones, with 80% to 90% occurring only once. The chain links TRBV30 to TRBJ1-5; D remains unclear. This TCR derives from an adult in good health. This specimen was peripheral blood, taken on day 0 of AZD1222 vaccination. The CDR3 loop reads CAWSDAAYSNQPQHF. For the CDR3, the DNA is TGTGCCTGGAGTGATGCTGCTTATAGCAATCAGCCCCAGCATTTT. Full variable domain (outside the CDR3, taken from reference TRBV30 and TRBJ1-5): SQTIHQWPATLVQPVGSPLSLECTVEGTSNPNLYWYRQAAGRGLQLLFYSVGIGQISSEVPQNLSASRPQDRQFILSSKKLLLSDSGFYLCAWSDAAYSNQPQHFGDGTRLSIL.